The 17 T cell receptor beta chains below come from one sample, sequenced in a study of blood T cell repertoires in COVID-19 (TCRdb year 2020). Receptor libraries were prepared by the immunoSEQ multiplex PCR assay. TCRdb holds this immuneACCESS table with in-frame rearrangements only. Some clones are missing; in checked studies, unresolved V genes explain under half, and the rest has no known cause. The sample table lists roughly 200,000 clones, less than 85% of them with a count of one. The ten largest clones add up to approximately 15% of the sample. Sequenced material: peripheral blood. The origin of the receptors is a man aged 45 to 65 who had recovered from COVID-19.

This chain uses TRBV5-1 with TRBJ2-2; D is possibly TRBD2 (6 bases). Germline V gives CDR1 SGHRS, CDR2 YFSETQ. The V gene lost 2 bases and the J gene lost 2 bases, with 16 bases spanning the gap. The CDR3 loop spans 17 amino acids. The CDR3 DNA reads TGCGCCAGCAGCTTAAACCCGGGACTGAAAAACACCGGGGAGCTGTTTTTT. This sequence encodes CASSLNPGLKNTGELFF.

This rearrangement joins TRBV19 to TRBJ1-5, with 7 bases lining up with TRBD1. The CDR3 loop spans 15 amino acids. The V segment lost 4 bases and the J segment 2 bases; nucleotides outside the gene matches: 5. Germline CDR1 reads LNHDA; CDR2 reads SQIVND (reference sequence). The CDR3 sequence is CASSRYGQGNQPQHF. DNA for the CDR3: TGTGCCAGTAGTAGATACGGACAGGGCAATCAGCCCCAGCATTTT.

The chain employs TRBV19 and TRBJ1-1; D might be TRBD1 (5 bases). V dropped 5 bases and J dropped 1 base, with 8 bases sitting between them. This CDR3 is built from 13 residues. Looked up from germline, CDR1 is LNHDA and CDR2 is SQIVND (reference sequence). CDR3 sequence reads: CASSEGENTEAFF. In nucleotides, the CDR3 is TGTGCCAGTAGTGAAGGGGAGAACACTGAAGCTTTCTTT.

V gene TRBV4-2 combines with J gene TRBJ2-2, with 7 nucleotides matching TRBD2. Per germline, CDR1 LGHNA and CDR2 YNFKEQ. The CDR3 loop spans 15 amino acids. With V trimmed by 6 bases and J by 6 bases, 10 bases remained unmatched. The chain's CDR3 is CASRMGTNLPGELFF. The CDR3 nucleotides read TGTGCCAGCAGAATGGGGACTAATCTCCCCGGGGAGCTGTTTTTT.

V gene TRBV7-2 combines with J gene TRBJ2-3, with D perhaps TRBD2 (5 bases). The CDR3 length is 17 residues. Germline loops: CDR1 SGHTA, CDR2 FQGNSA. V lost 6 bases and J 0 bases, leaving 19 bases between the germline ends. The CDR3 sequence is CASSLIPGFSSTDTQYF. The CDR3, as DNA: TGTGCCAGCAGTCTTATCCCGGGATTTTCTAGCACAGATACGCAGTATTTT. The full variable domain, rest sourced from reference TRBV7-2 and TRBJ2-3, is GAGVSQSPSNKVTEKGKDVELRCDPISGHTALYWYRQSLGQGLEFLIYFQGNSAPDKSGLPSDRFSAERTGGSVSTLTIQRTQQEDSAVYLCASSLIPGFSSTDTQYFGPGTRLTVL.

This clone was seen a single time. The chain links TRBV7-8 to TRBJ2-2; D is undetermined. CDR1 SGHVS and CDR2 FQNEAQ come from the germline V gene. V was trimmed by 6 bases and J by 0 bases, leaving 11 bases between them. This CDR3 has 15 residues. In DNA form, the CDR3 reads TGTGCCAGCAGTCGCCTGCCAGCGAACACCGGGGAGCTGTTTTTT. As protein: CASSRLPANTGELFF.

The rearrangement uses TRBV7-8 and TRBJ2-1; 9 bases match TRBD2. Germline lookup yields CDR1 SGHVS and CDR2 FQNEAQ. Trimming at V came to 5 bases and at J to 5 bases, leaving 16 bases not matched to a gene. CDR3 length equals 18 residues. CDR3 in DNA: TGTGCCAGCAGCCTAAGGGTAGGAGCGGGAGGTCGCAACAATGAGCAGTTCTTC. Translating it yields CASSLRVGAGGRNNEQFF. Full variable domain (missing parts from reference TRBV7-8 and TRBJ2-1): GAGVSQSPRYKVAKRGQDVALRCDPISGHVSLFWYQQALGQGPEFLTYFQNEAQLDKSGLPSDRFFAERPEGSVSTLKIQRTQQEDSAVYLCASSLRVGAGGRNNEQFFGPGTRLTVL.

This clone occurred once. The chain joins TRBV11-2 to TRBJ1-1; 7 nucleotides line up with TRBD1. Germline CDR1 and CDR2: SGHAT and FQNNGV. V lost 3 bases, J lost 0 bases, and 4 bases stayed unmatched. The CDR3 sequence is 15 residues long. The CDR3 here is CASSLWDRLNTEAFF. The DNA of the CDR3 is TGTGCCAGCAGCTTGTGGGACAGATTGAACACTGAAGCTTTCTTT.

This chain joins TRBV27 and TRBJ2-4, with 8 bases that match TRBD1. Losses at the gene ends were 5 bases for V and 4 bases for J; bases not matched to a gene: 7. The length of the CDR3 is 15 residues. CDR1 and CDR2 (germline): MNHEY, SMNVEV (reference sequence). This CDR3 is CASSLTGVGKNIQYF. In DNA form, the CDR3 reads TGTGCCAGCAGTCTGACAGGGGTCGGAAAAAACATTCAGTACTTC.

The chain carries TRBV14 and TRBJ2-1; 13 bases map to TRBD2. There are 17 residues in the CDR3. Per germline, CDR1 SGHDN and CDR2 FVKESK. Trimming took 3 bases from V and 9 from J; bases not matched to a gene: 11. The CDR3 DNA reads as TGTGCCAGCAGCCAGCCCCTAGGACTAGCGGGAGTTGGTGAGCAGTTCTTC. Its translation: CASSQPLGLAGVGEQFF.

This clone was seen once. V usage is TRBV10-3 and J usage is TRBJ2-7; D is unclear. The CDR3 spans 12 residues. Germline V gene data show CDR1 as ENHRY and CDR2 as SYGVKD. V lost 2 bases and J 7 bases, leaving 9 bases between the germline ends. The CDR3, as DNA: TGTGCCATCAGTGAGGAGGAACGGGAGCAGTACTTC. Its translation: CAISEEEREQYF.

The V and J genes are TRBV5-1 and TRBJ2-2; no reliable D call. Per germline, CDR1 SGHRS and CDR2 YFSETQ. The CDR3 is 14 residues long. Trimming stripped 0 bases from V and 7 bases from J, with 10 bases between. The CDR3 here is CASSLASYVGELFF. Written as DNA, the CDR3 is TGCGCCAGCAGCTTGGCCTCCTATGTCGGGGAGCTGTTTTTT.

The chain employs TRBV5-8 and TRBJ1-4; D unclear. Trimming pared 0 bases from V and 7 bases from J, leaving 13 bases between. Germline values: CDR1 SGHTS, CDR2 YDEGEE. This CDR3 contains 15 residues. The CDR3 sequence: CASSLAPGIREKLFF. The CDR3, as DNA: TGTGCCAGCAGCTTGGCCCCGGGTATTCGTGAAAAACTGTTTTTT.

This clone was counted between two and nine times. This chain links TRBV23-1 with TRBJ1-1; perhaps TRBD1 as D (5 bases). TRBV23-1 is labeled an ORF, and its function is uncertain. This CDR3 has 17 residues. The V gene lost 4 bases and the J gene lost 1 base, with 19 bases spanning the gap. The CDR3 spells CASSRLNLGLTNTEAFF. The CDR3 DNA sequence: TGCGCCAGCAGTCGCTTAAACCTGGGACTGACGAACACTGAAGCTTTCTTT.

The genes are TRBV10-3 and TRBJ1-1, with 7 positions matching TRBD1. CDR1 and CDR2 from the germline V gene are ENHRY and SYGVKD. The CDR3 sequence is 15 residues long. With V trimmed by 6 bases and J by 0 bases, 7 bases remained unmatched. The CDR3: CAIRGTETLNTEAFF. The DNA for the CDR3 is TGTGCCATCAGAGGGACAGAAACTTTGAACACTGAAGCTTTCTTT.

The chain employs TRBV28 and TRBJ1-4; D may be TRBD1 (6 bases). Trimming stripped 8 bases from V and 4 bases from J, with 23 bases between. The germline CDR1 and CDR2 sequences are MDHEN and SYDVKM. The CDR3 runs to 17 residues. CDR3: CASSTGRADRVNEKLFF. CDR3 DNA: TGTGCCAGCTCTACAGGGCGAGCGGATCGGGTTAATGAAAAACTGTTTTTT.

The chain employs TRBV9 and TRBJ2-1; TRBD2 matches 8 bases. From germline, CDR1 is SGDLS and CDR2 YYNGEE. Germline trimming cut 3 bases from V and 6 bases from J; bases unmatched to any gene: 5. This CDR3 region has 14 residues. In nucleotides, the CDR3 is TGTGCCAGCAGCGCGCCAGCGGGAGCCAATGAGCAGTTCTTC. Its translation: CASSAPAGANEQFF. The complete variable domain, with remaining parts taken from reference TRBV9 and TRBJ2-1, reads DSGVTQTPKHLITATGQRVTLRCSPRSGDLSVYWYQQSLDQGLQFLIQYYNGEERAKGNILERFSAQQFPDLHSELNLSSLELGDSALYFCASSAPAGANEQFFGPGTRLTVL.